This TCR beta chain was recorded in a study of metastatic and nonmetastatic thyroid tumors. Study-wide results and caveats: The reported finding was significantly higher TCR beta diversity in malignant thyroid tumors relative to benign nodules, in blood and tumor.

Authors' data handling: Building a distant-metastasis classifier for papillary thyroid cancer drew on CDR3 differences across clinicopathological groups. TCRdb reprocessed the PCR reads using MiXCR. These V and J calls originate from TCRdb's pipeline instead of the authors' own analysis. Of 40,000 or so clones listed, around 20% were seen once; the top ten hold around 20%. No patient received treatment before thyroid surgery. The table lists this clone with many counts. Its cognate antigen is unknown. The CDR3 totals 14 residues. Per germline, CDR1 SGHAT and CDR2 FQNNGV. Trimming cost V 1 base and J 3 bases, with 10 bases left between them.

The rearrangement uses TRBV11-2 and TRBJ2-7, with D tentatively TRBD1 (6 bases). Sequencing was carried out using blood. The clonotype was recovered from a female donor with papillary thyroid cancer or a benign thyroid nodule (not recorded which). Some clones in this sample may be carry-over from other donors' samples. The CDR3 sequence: CASSLGGTLYEQYF. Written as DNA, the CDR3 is TGTGCCAGCAGCTTAGGGGGGACACTCTACGAGCAGTACTTC.